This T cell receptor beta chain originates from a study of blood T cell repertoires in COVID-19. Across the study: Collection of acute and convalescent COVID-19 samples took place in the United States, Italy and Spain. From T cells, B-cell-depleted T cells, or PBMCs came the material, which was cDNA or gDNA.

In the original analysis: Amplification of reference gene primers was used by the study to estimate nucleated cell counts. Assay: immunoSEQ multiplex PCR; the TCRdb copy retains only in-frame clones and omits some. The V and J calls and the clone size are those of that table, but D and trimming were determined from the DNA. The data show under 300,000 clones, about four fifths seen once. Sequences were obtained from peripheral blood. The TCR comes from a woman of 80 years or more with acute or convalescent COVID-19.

The CDR3 sequence: CASTTGSGGYTF. CDR3 nucleotides: TGTGCCAGCACCACAGGGTCTGGTGGCTACACCTTC. The chain combines TRBV5-4 with TRBJ1-2; tentatively, D is TRBD1 (6 bases). V lost 6 bases and J lost 7, with 13 bases in between. The V gene's germline CDR1 is SGHNT and CDR2 YYREEE (reference sequence). The CDR3 spans 12 residues.